The rows below give T cell receptor beta chains drawn from one sample of a study of shared clonotypes between healthy human individuals. The repertoire was sequenced with immunoSEQ multiplex PCR; TCRdb's copy has only in-frame clones and lacks some. Here the sample spans about 1.1 million clones, around 78% being singletons. Sequencing was carried out using memory CD4+ T cells from PBMCs. These receptors were collected from a man aged 18 to 30 in good health. Some clones in this sample may be carry-over from other donors' samples. CDR3s include the opening cysteine and the closing phenylalanine or tryptophan. D genes are given only for firm matches. Rows may omit the clone size; those that give it use once, few, many or a size class.

abundance	d_gene	v_gene	j_gene	CDR3nt	CDR3aa
.	.	TRBV5-1	TRBJ1-3	TGCGCCAGCAGCTTGGGACGAGTCACTACTGGAAACACCATATATTTT	CASSLGRVTTGNTIYF
.	TRBD1	TRBV2	TRBJ1-2	TGTGCCAGCAGTGAATCCGGACAGGGATTCGGCTACACCTTC	CASSESGQGFGYTF
once	.	TRBV5-1	TRBJ1-5	TGCGCCAGCAGGGGGTCAGGACAGAATAGCAATCAGCCCCAGCATTTT	CASRGSGQNSNQPQHF
.	.	TRBV7-9	TRBJ1-4	TGTGCCAGCAGCCCGCCGGGTCCGTTGGCTTTTTTT	CASSPPGPLAFF
.	TRBD1	TRBV7-6	TRBJ2-2	TGTGCCAGCAGCTCTACAGGGGTCACCGGGGAGCTGTTTTTT	CASSSTGVTGELFF
once	TRBD1	TRBV28	TRBJ2-5	TGTGCCAGCGTCCGTCTCGGACAGGGACAAGAGACCCAGTACTTC	CASVRLGQGQETQYF
.	.	TRBV7-9	TRBJ1-2	TGTGCCAGCACCCCCCTCGCAGGAGGGGCTAACTATGGCTACACCTTC	CASTPLAGGANYGYTF
.	.	TRBV5-6	TRBJ1-5	TGTGCCAGCAGTCCAGGCGGGGGCCAGCCCCAGCATTTT	CASSPGGGQPQHF
.	.	TRBV7-2	TRBJ2-5	TGTGCCAGCAGCTTAGGGGGTCCGACCCAAGAGACCCAGTACTTC	CASSLGGPTQETQYF
.	.	TRBV7-2	TRBJ2-3	TGTGCCAGCAGCTTAGTAGTCCTGGACACAGATACGCAGTATTTT	CASSLVVLDTDTQYF
.	.	TRBV7-9	TRBJ1-2	TGTGCCAGCAGCTTAGAGCGGGGATGGGAACTTCCGAACTATGGCTACACCTTC	CASSLERGWELPNYGYTF
few	TRBD2	TRBV25-1	TRBJ2-1	TGTGCCAGCAGTGCACTAGCGGGAGGCAATGAGCAGTTCTTC	CASSALAGGNEQFF
medium-sized	.	TRBV5-4	TRBJ2-7	TGTGCCAGCAGCTTGGCCAACGGGGCCTACGAGCAGTACTTC	CASSLANGAYEQYF
.	.	TRBV5-5	TRBJ1-3	TGTGCCAGCAGCGGGGACGTTCCCTCTGGAAACACCATATATTTT	CASSGDVPSGNTIYF
.	TRBD1	TRBV10-3	TRBJ1-2	TGTGCCATCAGTGAGTTGCGGCAGGGGGGTGATGGCTACACCTTC	CAISELRQGGDGYTF
.	TRBD1	TRBV9	TRBJ1-2	TGTGCCAGCAGCGTAGGGGTAGGGGGCACTGGCTACACCTTC	CASSVGVGGTGYTF
once	TRBD1	TRBV7-2	TRBJ2-5	TGTGCCAGCAGCTCCCGACAGGGCAGGGAGACCCAGTACTTC	CASSSRQGRETQYF
.	.	TRBV4-2	TRBJ2-1	TGTGCCAGCAGCCAAGGAGGGCGGGAGCAGTTCTTC	CASSQGGREQFF
.	TRBD1	TRBV28	TRBJ1-5	TGTGCCAGCAGTCCAGGGGGTTTCAGCAATCAGCCCCAGCATTTT	CASSPGGFSNQPQHF
.	TRBD1	TRBV15	TRBJ2-1	TGTGCCACCAGCAGGTGGACAGGGAAGGCAAATGAGCAGTTCTTC	CATSRWTGKANEQFF
.	.	TRBV19	TRBJ2-5	TGTGCCAGTAGTATGGGAACAGTATCAACCGAGACCCAGTACTTC	CASSMGTVSTETQYF
.	.	TRBV5-1	TRBJ2-3	TGCGCCAGCAGCACGGGACAGCGGGGCACAGATACGCAGTATTTT	CASSTGQRGTDTQYF
.	TRBD1	TRBV4-2	TRBJ1-2	TGTGCCAGCAGCCAAGACCCAAACAGGGGGCTATTTGGGGGCTACACCTTC	CASSQDPNRGLFGGYTF
.	.	TRBV5-1	TRBJ2-7	TGCGCCAGCAGCTTGGGGGCGGGAACCGAGCAGTACTTC	CASSLGAGTEQYF
.	TRBD1	TRBV29-1	TRBJ1-2	TGCAGCGCTACGGGACAGGGGGAGCATGGCTACACCTTC	CSATGQGEHGYTF
.	TRBD2	TRBV7-2	TRBJ2-3	TGTGCCAGCAGCTCAAAACTAGCGACCCGCGGGACAGATACGCAGTATTTT	CASSSKLATRGTDTQYF
.	TRBD1	TRBV9	TRBJ2-7	TGTGCCAGCAGCTTCCGGACAGGGGGTCCCTTCGAGCAGTACTTC	CASSFRTGGPFEQYF
many	.	TRBV30	TRBJ2-3	TGTGCCTGGAAGGGGGCGTTGGGGAGGGCCCCAGATACGCAGTATTTT	CAWKGALGRAPDTQYF
many	.	TRBV2	TRBJ1-4	TGTGCCAGCACCGCGGAAGTGAACGAAAAACTGTTTTTT	CASTAEVNEKLFF
.	TRBD1	TRBV7-2	TRBJ1-3	TGTGCCAGCAGCTTAGGACAGGGGGCTCCTTACACCATATATTTT	CASSLGQGAPYTIYF
.	TRBD2	TRBV5-6	TRBJ2-1	TGTGCCAGCAGCTGGGGACTAGCGGGGTACAATGAGCAGTTCTTC	CASSWGLAGYNEQFF
.	TRBD1	TRBV11-2	TRBJ1-1	TGTGCCAGCAGCCTAAGGGACAGGGTTTTAGGTGTGAACACTGAAGCTTTCTTT	CASSLRDRVLGVNTEAFF
many	.	TRBV6-5	TRBJ1-1	TGTGCCAGCAGCTACTCGCGGGGTGGGACTGAAGCTTTCTTT	CASSYSRGGTEAFF
.	.	TRBV25-1	TRBJ2-1	TGTGCCAGCAGTGAGAGGAAGTTCGATGAGCAGTTCTTC	CASSERKFDEQFF
.	.	TRBV29-1	TRBJ1-1	TGCAGCGTTGCCGGGGGAATCGCTGAAGCTTTCTTT	CSVAGGIAEAFF
.	TRBD2	TRBV28	TRBJ2-3	TGTGCCAGCAGCTTAAGCGGGAGGGGGGGAGATACGCAGTATTTT	CASSLSGRGGDTQYF
.	TRBD2	TRBV5-1	TRBJ2-5	TGCGCCAGCAGCTTGATGCTAGCGGGAGTTGGGGAGACCCAGTACTTC	CASSLMLAGVGETQYF
.	.	TRBV9	TRBJ2-7	TGTGCCAGCAGCGTAGCTGCGGGGATTGCCTACGAGCAGTACTTC	CASSVAAGIAYEQYF